This is a list of T cell receptor beta chains from one sample in a study of cytomegalovirus exposure and HLA in healthy donors. Libraries were prepared by immunoSEQ multiplex PCR; TCRdb keeps only in-frame clonotypes and omits some of them. The sample consists of about 120,000 clones, around 10% of them appearing once. Sequences were obtained from PBMCs. Receptors originate from a young man in good health and CMV-seronegative. Each CDR3 is given with its conserved first and last residue. D genes are given only for firm matches. Some rows have no size entry. The others give once, few or many, or a class for an expanded clone.

.	TRBV6-1	.	TRBJ1-1	TGTGCCAGCAGTGAATTCGGGGGAATTGAAGCTTTCTTT	CASSEFGGIEAFF
many	TRBV5-1	TRBD1	TRBJ2-7	TGCGCCAGCAGGTCAGACAGGGTCGGTTCCTACGAGCAGTACTTC	CASRSDRVGSYEQYF
.	TRBV9	.	TRBJ2-7	TGTGCCAGCAGCTTCCGACCACAGCAGGGGGAGCAGTACTTC	CASSFRPQQGEQYF
.	TRBV6-1	TRBD1	TRBJ1-4	TGTGCCAGCAGTGATCCTACAGGGGTGAGGGAAAAACTGTTTTTT	CASSDPTGVREKLFF
few	TRBV7-9	.	TRBJ2-7	TGTGCCAGCAGCTTAGATCTGGGCAGCTCCTACGAGCAGTACTTC	CASSLDLGSSYEQYF
few	TRBV19	.	TRBJ1-1	TGTGCCAGTAGTATAGTGTGGGCAACGAACACTGAAGCTTTCTTT	CASSIVWATNTEAFF
few	TRBV19	.	TRBJ1-3	TGTGCCAGTAGTAATTATGGGCGAGGGTCTGGAAACACCATATATTTT	CASSNYGRGSGNTIYF
.	TRBV5-6	.	TRBJ2-7	TGTGCCAGCAGCTTGGAACAGGGCCGTGGCGAGCAGTACTTC	CASSLEQGRGEQYF
few	TRBV6-1	TRBD2	TRBJ2-1	TGTGCCGGCGTGACTAGCGGGAGTGCAAATGAGCAGTTCTTC	CAGVTSGSANEQFF
.	TRBV5-6	TRBD1	TRBJ2-2	TGTGCCAGCAGCTTGGTAGGGGGCGACACCGGGGAGCTGTTTTTT	CASSLVGGDTGELFF
.	TRBV7-3	TRBD2	TRBJ2-1	TGTGCCAGCAGCTCGGGACTAGCGGGCGATGAGCAGTTCTTC	CASSSGLAGDEQFF
few	TRBV9	TRBD2	TRBJ2-1	TGTGCCAGCAGCGTAGGGGGACTAGCCACCGCACATGAGCAGTTCTTC	CASSVGGLATAHEQFF
.	TRBV13	TRBD1	TRBJ1-2	TGTGCCAGCAGCTTAGGCCAGGGGGAAGGCTATGGCTACACCTTC	CASSLGQGEGYGYTF
.	TRBV10-3	.	TRBJ2-5	TGTGCCATCAGTGGGGGGCTATTGGAGACCCAGTACTTC	CAISGGLLETQYF
.	TRBV6-1	.	TRBJ1-1	TGTGCCAGCTGTGAGTATTATGAAGCTTTCTTT	CASCEYYEAFF
few	TRBV19	.	TRBJ1-2	TGTGCCAGTAGTTCACAGAGGCAGGGGCTTTTGCATGGCTACACCTTC	CASSSQRQGLLHGYTF
few	TRBV29-1	.	TRBJ2-5	TGCAGCGGACACCCTTTGGGTGTTGAGACCCAGTACTTC	CSGHPLGVETQYF
few	TRBV2	.	TRBJ1-1	TGTGCCAGCAGCCCCGAGACACACACTGAAGCTTTCTTT	CASSPETHTEAFF
few	TRBV27	TRBD2	TRBJ2-7	TGTGCCAGCAGGCTACTAGCGGGAAAAATATCGCGCGAGCAGTACTTC	CASRLLAGKISREQYF
few	TRBV15	.	TRBJ1-5	TGTGCCACCAGCAGTAATTCGGGAGACAATCAGCCCCAGCATTTT	CATSSNSGDNQPQHF
few	TRBV5-8	TRBD1	TRBJ1-4	TGTGCCAGCAGCCCGGGACAGGGGATTAGTAATGAAAAACTGTTTTTT	CASSPGQGISNEKLFF
.	TRBV14	.	TRBJ2-7	TGTGCCAGCAGCCAAAGGGGGACATTTTTTCACGAGCAGTACTTC	CASSQRGTFFHEQYF
few	TRBV11-3	TRBD1	TRBJ2-7	TGTGCCAGCAGTGTCGGGACAGGTACCTACGAGCAGTACTTC	CASSVGTGTYEQYF
.	TRBV16	.	TRBJ2-7	TGTGCCAGCAGCCAATCTTCCAAGGGGTCCTCCTACGAGCAGTACTTC	CASSQSSKGSSYEQYF
.	TRBV18	.	TRBJ1-4	TGTGCCAGCTCACTCGCGGGGCCCCCCGGGGCAACTAATGAAAAACTGTTTTTT	CASSLAGPPGATNEKLFF
.	TRBV10-1	TRBD1	TRBJ2-3	TGCGCCAGCAGCGAATTCCGGGGACAGGGCACAGATACGCAGTATTTT	CASSEFRGQGTDTQYF
.	TRBV5-5	TRBD1	TRBJ1-2	TGTGCCAGCAGCTTATCGACAGGGAACGACTATGGCTACACCTTC	CASSLSTGNDYGYTF
.	TRBV28	TRBD1	TRBJ2-5	TGTGCCAGCAGTTTACAGGGGGCAGGGGAGACCCAGTACTTC	CASSLQGAGETQYF
.	TRBV27	TRBD1	TRBJ2-5	TGTGCCAGCAGCGCGGGACAGGGGGCGTCTGGGAAGACCCAGTACTTC	CASSAGQGASGKTQYF
few	TRBV6-6	TRBD1	TRBJ1-1	TGTGCCAGCAGAACGGGGGACAGTGAAGCTTTCTTT	CASRTGDSEAFF
.	TRBV7-2	TRBD2	TRBJ2-1	TGTGCCAGCAGCCCACCGGGACTAGCGGGGCTTACGGATGAGCAGTTCTTC	CASSPPGLAGLTDEQFF
few	TRBV6-5	TRBD1	TRBJ2-3	TGTGCCAGCAGTTACGGGACAGGGGCCACAGATACGCAGTATTTT	CASSYGTGATDTQYF
.	TRBV9	TRBD2	TRBJ2-3	TGTGCCAGCAGCCCGCCGAGTAGCGGGGGCACAGATACGCAGTATTTT	CASSPPSSGGTDTQYF
few	TRBV30	.	TRBJ1-6	TGTGCCTGGAGTGGCGGGGACAATTCACCCCTCCACTTT	CAWSGGDNSPLHF
.	TRBV11-3	.	TRBJ1-1	TGTGCCAGCAGCACCTTTGGCGGGGAGAAAAACACTGAAGCTTTCTTT	CASSTFGGEKNTEAFF
few	TRBV6-6	TRBD2	TRBJ2-7	TGTGCCAGCAGTCCCGGGACTAGACACTACGAGCAGTACTTC	CASSPGTRHYEQYF
few	TRBV7-9	.	TRBJ1-1	TGTGCCAGTGGGACATCCACTGAAGCTTTCTTT	CASGTSTEAFF
few	TRBV6-1	.	TRBJ1-1	TGTGCCAGCAGTGAGACAGGGAACACTGAAGCTTTCTTT	CASSETGNTEAFF
few	TRBV7-2	TRBD2	TRBJ2-3	TGTGCCAGCAGCTTAAGGCTAACTAGCGGGAGCACAGATACGCAGTATTTT	CASSLRLTSGSTDTQYF
few	TRBV6-5	.	TRBJ2-7	TGTGCCAGCGGCGGGGCTAGCGCGTACGAGCAGTACTTC	CASGGASAYEQYF
.	TRBV28	.	TRBJ1-2	TGTGCCAGCAGTTTGGCAGGGAATGGCTACACCTTC	CASSLAGNGYTF
.	TRBV7-2	.	TRBJ1-3	TGTGCCAGCAGCTCGCAGGGTCTAGTCGGAGGAAACACCATATATTTT	CASSSQGLVGGNTIYF
.	TRBV5-6	TRBD1	TRBJ1-6	TGTGCCAGCAGCATTGGACAGGGCAATTCACCCCTCCACTTT	CASSIGQGNSPLHF
few	TRBV11-2	.	TRBJ1-1	TGTGCCAGCAGCTACGCGGCGGTAGCGAACACTGAAGCTTTCTTT	CASSYAAVANTEAFF
few	TRBV7-9	.	TRBJ2-2	TGTGCCAGCAGCTCTGGCCCGGCGGCCGGGGAGCTGTTTTTT	CASSSGPAAGELFF